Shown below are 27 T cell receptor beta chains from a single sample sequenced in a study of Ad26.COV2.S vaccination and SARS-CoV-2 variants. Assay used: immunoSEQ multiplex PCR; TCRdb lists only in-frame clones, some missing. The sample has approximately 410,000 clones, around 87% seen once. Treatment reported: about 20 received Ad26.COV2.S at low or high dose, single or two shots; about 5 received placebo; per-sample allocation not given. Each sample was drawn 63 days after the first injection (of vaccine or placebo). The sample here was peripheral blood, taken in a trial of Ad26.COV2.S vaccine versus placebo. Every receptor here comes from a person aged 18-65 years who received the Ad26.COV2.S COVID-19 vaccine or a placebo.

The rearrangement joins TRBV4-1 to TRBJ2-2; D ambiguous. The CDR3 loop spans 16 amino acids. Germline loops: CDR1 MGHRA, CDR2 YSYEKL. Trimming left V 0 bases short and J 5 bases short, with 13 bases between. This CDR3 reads CASSQDSTWVTGELFF. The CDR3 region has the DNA TGCGCCAGCAGCCAAGATTCTACCTGGGTTACCGGGGAGCTGTTTTTT.

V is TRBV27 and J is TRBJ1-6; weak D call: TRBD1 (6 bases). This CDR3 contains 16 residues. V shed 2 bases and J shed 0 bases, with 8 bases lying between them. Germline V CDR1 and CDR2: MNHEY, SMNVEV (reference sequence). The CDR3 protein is CASSLQGSSYNSPLHF. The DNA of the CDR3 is TGTGCCAGCAGTTTACAGGGGAGCTCCTATAATTCACCCCTCCACTTT.

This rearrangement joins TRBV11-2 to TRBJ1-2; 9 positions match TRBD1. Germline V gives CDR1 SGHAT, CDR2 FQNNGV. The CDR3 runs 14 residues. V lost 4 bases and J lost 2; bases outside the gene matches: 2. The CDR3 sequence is CASSSGQGNYGYTF. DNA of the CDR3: TGTGCCAGCAGCTCCGGACAGGGGAACTATGGCTACACCTTC.

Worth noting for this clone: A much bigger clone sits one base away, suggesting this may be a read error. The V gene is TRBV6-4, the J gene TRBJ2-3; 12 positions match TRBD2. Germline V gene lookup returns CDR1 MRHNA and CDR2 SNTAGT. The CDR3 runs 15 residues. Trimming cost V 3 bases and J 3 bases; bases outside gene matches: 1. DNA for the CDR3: TGTGCCAGCAGTGAGACTAGCGGGGGAACAGATACGCAGTATTTT. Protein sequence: CASSETSGGTDTQYF.

In DNA form, the CDR3 reads TGTGCCAGCAGTTACAATCAACAGGCCGCTAATGAGCAGTACTTC. Its translation: CASSYNQQAANEQYF. The V and J genes are TRBV6-2 or TRBV6-3 and TRBJ2-7, with a possible D match to TRBD1 (5 bases). The V gene lost 2 bases and the J gene lost 7 bases, with 18 bases spanning the gap. The length of the CDR3 is 15 residues. Germline CDR1 MNHEY, CDR2 SVGEGT.

CDR3 nucleotide sequence: TGTGCCAGCAAGACCTTACAGACAACTAATGAAAAACTGTTTTTT. Its translation is CASKTLQTTNEKLFF. The chain carries TRBV27 and TRBJ1-4, with D hard to call. The CDR3 runs to 15 residues. V shed 7 bases and J shed 0 bases, with 12 bases lying between them. CDR1 and CDR2 (germline): MNHEY, SMNVEV (reference sequence).

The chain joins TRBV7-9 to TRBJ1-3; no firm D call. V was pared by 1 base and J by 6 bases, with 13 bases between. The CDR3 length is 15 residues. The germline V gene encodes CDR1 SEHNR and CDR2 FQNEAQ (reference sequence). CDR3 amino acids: CASSLGRASENTIYF. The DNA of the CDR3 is TGTGCCAGCAGCTTAGGTCGGGCTAGCGAAAACACCATATATTTT.

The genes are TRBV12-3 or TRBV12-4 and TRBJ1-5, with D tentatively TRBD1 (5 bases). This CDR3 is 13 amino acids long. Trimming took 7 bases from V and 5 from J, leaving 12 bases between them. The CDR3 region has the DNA TGTGCCAGCACCCTGGGGCCCGATCAGCCCCAGCATTTT. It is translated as CASTLGPDQPQHF.

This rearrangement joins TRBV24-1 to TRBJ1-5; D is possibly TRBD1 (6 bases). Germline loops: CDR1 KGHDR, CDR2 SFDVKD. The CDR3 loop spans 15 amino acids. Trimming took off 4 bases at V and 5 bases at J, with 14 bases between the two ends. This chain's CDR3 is CATSDSDRGHQPQHF. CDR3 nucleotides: TGTGCCACCAGTGACTCGGACAGAGGGCATCAGCCCCAGCATTTT.

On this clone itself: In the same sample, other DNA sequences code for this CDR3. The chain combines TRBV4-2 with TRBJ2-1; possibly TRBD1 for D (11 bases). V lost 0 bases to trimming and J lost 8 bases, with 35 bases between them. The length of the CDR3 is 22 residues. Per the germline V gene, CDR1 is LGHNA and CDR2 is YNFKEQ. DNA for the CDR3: TGTGCCAGCAGCCAAGAACGGGGAGGACAGGGGGCCGTAGCGGGGGGCCGAGATGAGCAGTTCTTC. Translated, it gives CASSQERGGQGAVAGGRDEQFF.

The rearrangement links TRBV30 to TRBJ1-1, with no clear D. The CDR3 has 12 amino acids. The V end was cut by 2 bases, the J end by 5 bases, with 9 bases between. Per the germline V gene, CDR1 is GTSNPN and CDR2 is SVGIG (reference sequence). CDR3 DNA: TGTGCCTGGAGTTCCGGAAGGACTGAAGCTTTCTTT. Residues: CAWSSGRTEAFF.

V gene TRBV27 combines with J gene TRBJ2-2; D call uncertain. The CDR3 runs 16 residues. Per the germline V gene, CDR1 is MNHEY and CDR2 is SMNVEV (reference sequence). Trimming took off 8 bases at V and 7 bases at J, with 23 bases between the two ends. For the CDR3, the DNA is TGTGCCAGCGCAAATGTGCCCGGGTTGGTTTTCGGGGAGCTGTTTTTT. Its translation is CASANVPGLVFGELFF.

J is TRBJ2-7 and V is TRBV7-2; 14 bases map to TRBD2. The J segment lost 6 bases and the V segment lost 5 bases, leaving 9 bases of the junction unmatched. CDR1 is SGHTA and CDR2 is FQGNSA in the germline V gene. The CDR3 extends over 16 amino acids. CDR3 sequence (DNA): TGTGCCAGCAGCCTAATGGGACTAGCGGGGGCGGTCGAGCAGTACTTC. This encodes CASSLMGLAGAVEQYF.

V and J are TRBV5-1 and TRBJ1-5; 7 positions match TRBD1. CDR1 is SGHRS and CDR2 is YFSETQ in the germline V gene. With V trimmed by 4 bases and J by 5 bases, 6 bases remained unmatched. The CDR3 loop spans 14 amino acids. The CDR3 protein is CASSPGGADQPQHF. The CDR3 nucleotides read TGCGCCAGCAGCCCAGGGGGGGCGGATCAGCCCCAGCATTTT.

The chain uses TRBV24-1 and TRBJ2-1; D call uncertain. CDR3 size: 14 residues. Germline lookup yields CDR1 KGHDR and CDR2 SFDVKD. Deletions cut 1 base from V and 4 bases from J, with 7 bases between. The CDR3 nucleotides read TGTGCCACCAGTGATTTCTTCACTTACAATGAGCAGTTCTTC. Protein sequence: CATSDFFTYNEQFF.

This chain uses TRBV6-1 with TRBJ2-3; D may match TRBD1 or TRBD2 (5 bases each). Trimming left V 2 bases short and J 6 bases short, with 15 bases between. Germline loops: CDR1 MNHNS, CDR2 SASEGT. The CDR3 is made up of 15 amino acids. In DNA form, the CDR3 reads TGTGCCAGCAGTGAATTTTTATCCGGGGCGGATACGCAGTATTTT. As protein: CASSEFLSGADTQYF.

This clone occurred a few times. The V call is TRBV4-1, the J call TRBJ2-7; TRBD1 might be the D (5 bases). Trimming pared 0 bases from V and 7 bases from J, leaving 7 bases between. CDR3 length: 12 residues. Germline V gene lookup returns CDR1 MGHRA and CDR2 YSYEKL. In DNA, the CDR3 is TGCGCCAGCAGCCAAGATAGGGGTGAGCAGTACTTC. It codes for CASSQDRGEQYF.

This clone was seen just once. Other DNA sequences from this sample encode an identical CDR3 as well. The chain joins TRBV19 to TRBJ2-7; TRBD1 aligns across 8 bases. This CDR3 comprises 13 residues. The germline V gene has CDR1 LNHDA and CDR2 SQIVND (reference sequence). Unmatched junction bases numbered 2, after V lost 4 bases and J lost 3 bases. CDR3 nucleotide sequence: TGTGCCAGTAGTACCGGACAGGGCTACGAGCAGTACTTC. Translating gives CASSTGQGYEQYF.

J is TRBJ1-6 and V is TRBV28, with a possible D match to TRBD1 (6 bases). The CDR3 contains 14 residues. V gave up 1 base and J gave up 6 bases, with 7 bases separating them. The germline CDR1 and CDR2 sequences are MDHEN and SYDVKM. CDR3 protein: CASSLSQGNSPLHF. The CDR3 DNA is TGTGCCAGCAGTTTATCACAGGGTAATTCACCCCTCCACTTT.

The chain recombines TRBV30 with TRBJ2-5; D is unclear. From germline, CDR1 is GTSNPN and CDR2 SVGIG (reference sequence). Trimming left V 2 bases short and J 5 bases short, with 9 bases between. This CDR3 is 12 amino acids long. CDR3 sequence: CAWSPLRETQYF. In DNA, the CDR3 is TGTGCCTGGAGTCCTTTGCGGGAGACCCAGTACTTC.

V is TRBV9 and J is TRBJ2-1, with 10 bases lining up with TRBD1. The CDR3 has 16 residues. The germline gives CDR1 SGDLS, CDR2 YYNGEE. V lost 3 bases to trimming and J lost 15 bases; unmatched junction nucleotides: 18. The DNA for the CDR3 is TGTGCCAGCAGCGCGGATGAGGGACAGGGGCATATTATGAGGTTCTTC. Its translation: CASSADEGQGHIMRFF.

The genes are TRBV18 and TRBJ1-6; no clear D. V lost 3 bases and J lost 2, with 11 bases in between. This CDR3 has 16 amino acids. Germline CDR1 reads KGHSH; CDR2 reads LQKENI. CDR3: CASSPVAGTYNSPLHF. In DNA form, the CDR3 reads TGTGCCAGCTCACCGGTCGCGGGGACCTATAATTCACCCCTCCACTTT.

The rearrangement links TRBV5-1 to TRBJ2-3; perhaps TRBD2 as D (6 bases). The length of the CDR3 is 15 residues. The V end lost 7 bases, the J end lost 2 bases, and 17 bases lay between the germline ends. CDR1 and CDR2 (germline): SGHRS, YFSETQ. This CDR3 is CASYSGLPATDTQYF. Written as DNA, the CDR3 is TGCGCCAGCTATTCGGGACTCCCTGCCACAGATACGCAGTATTTT.

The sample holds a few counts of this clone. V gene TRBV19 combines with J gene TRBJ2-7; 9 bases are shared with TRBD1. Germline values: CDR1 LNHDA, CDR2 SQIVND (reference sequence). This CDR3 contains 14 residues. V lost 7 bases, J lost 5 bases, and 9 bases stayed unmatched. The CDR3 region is CASTPGTGIHEQYF. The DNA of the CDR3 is TGTGCCAGTACCCCCGGGACAGGGATCCACGAGCAGTACTTC.

CDR3 sequence reads: CASSPGQGNEKLFF. The DNA for the CDR3 is TGTGCCAGCAGCCCGGGACAGGGGAATGAAAAACTGTTTTTT. The rearrangement links TRBV5-4 to TRBJ1-4; 10 nucleotides align to TRBD1. The CDR3 is 14 amino acids. CDR1 is SGHNT, CDR2 YYREEE, per germline (reference sequence). The V and J ends lost 4 bases and 5 bases, in that order; junction bases with no gene match: 2.

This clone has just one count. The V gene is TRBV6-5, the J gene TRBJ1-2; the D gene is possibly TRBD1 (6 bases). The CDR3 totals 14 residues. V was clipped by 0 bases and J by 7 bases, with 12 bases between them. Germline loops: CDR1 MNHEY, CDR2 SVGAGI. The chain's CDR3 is CASSYSWGPVGYTF. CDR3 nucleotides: TGTGCCAGCAGTTACTCATGGGGGCCAGTTGGCTACACCTTC.

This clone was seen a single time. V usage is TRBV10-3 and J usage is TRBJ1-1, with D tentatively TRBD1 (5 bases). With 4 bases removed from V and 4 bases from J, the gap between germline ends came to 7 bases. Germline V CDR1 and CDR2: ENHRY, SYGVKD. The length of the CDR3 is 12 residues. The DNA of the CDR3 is TGTGCCATCAGTGCCGGGGGCACTGAAGCTTTCTTT. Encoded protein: CAISAGGTEAFF.